The 20 T cell receptor beta chains in this list originate from one sample, sequenced in a study of shared clonotypes between healthy human individuals. TCRdb keeps only in-frame clones here, not all; method: immunoSEQ multiplex PCR. This sample has around 1.4 million clones; just under 99% occur once, and the top ten carry roughly 0.35%. Sequenced sample: naive CD4+ T cells sorted from blood. Subset reported: CD45RA+ positively selected. The receptors derive from a man aged 30 to 39 in good health.

The chain carries TRBV29-1 and TRBJ2-5; tentative D call: TRBD1 (6 bases). The CDR3 is 14 residues long. Deletions cut 3 bases from V and 4 bases from J, with 15 bases between. Germline assignment: CDR1 SQVTM and CDR2 ANQGSEA. The CDR3 bases are TGCAGCGTTGATGCCAAAACAGGGCTAGAGACCCAGTACTTC. This gives the protein CSVDAKTGLETQYF. Supplemented by reference TRBV29-1 and TRBJ2-5, the full variable domain reads SAVISQKPSRDICQRGTSLTIQCQVDSQVTMMFWYRQQPGQSLTLIATANQGSEATYESGFVIDKFPISRPNLTFSTLTVSNMSPEDSSIYLCSVDAKTGLETQYFGPGTRLLVL.

The rearrangement links TRBV6-1 to TRBJ1-3; 9 bases fit TRBD1. This CDR3 spans 14 amino acids. The V gene end was trimmed by 6 bases and the J gene end by 0 bases; junction bases not matched to a gene: 0. Germline V gene data show CDR1 as MNHNS and CDR2 as SASEGT. The CDR3 region is CASRTGGSGNTIYF. In nucleotides, the CDR3 is TGTGCCAGCAGGACAGGGGGCTCTGGAAACACCATATATTTT.

The chain uses TRBV6-5 and TRBJ2-2; the match to TRBD1 covers 8 bases. The CDR3 has 16 residues. Germline V gene sequence: CDR1 MNHEY, CDR2 SVGAGI. V was pared by 2 bases and J by 3 bases, with 5 bases of the junction left unmatched. The CDR3 protein is CASSYHRGRHTGELFF. The CDR3 DNA follows: TGTGCCAGCAGTTACCACAGGGGGAGGCACACCGGGGAGCTGTTTTTT.

The chain has TRBV27 and TRBJ2-7, with TRBD2 identical over 9 bases. CDR1 is MNHEY, CDR2 SMNVEV, per germline (reference sequence). This CDR3 has 15 amino acids. Losses at the gene ends were 5 bases for V and 4 bases for J; bases not matched to a gene: 9. This CDR3 is CASSQLAGVKYEQYF. The CDR3 DNA is TGTGCCAGCAGTCAGTTAGCGGGAGTGAAATACGAGCAGTACTTC.

This rearrangement joins TRBV14 to TRBJ2-2; D is unclear. The CDR3 spans 13 residues. Germline V gene sequence: CDR1 SGHDN, CDR2 FVKESK. Between the trimmed V and J ends, which lost 4 bases and 1 base, there was a span of 4 bases. The CDR3 sequence is CASSRMNTGELFF. CDR3 nucleotides: TGTGCCAGCAGCCGAATGAACACCGGGGAGCTGTTTTTT.

The sample holds one count of this clone. The gene calls are TRBV7-9 and TRBJ2-7; unclear D gene. Trimming removed 3 bases at V and 0 bases at J, with 18 bases between. Germline CDR1 reads SEHNR; CDR2 reads FQNEAQ (reference sequence). This CDR3 is built from 17 residues. CDR3 residues: CASSFVVGSLPSYEQYF. For the CDR3, the DNA is TGTGCCAGCAGCTTTGTAGTCGGGTCCCTTCCCTCCTACGAGCAGTACTTC.

A word on this clone: Other DNA sequences of this sample code for an identical CDR3. The V call is TRBV7-2, the J call TRBJ2-7; D unresolved. Germline loops: CDR1 SGHTA, CDR2 FQGNSA. The CDR3 runs to 13 residues. Trimming left V 1 base short and J 1 base short, with 5 bases between. The CDR3 loop is CASSLGVSYEQYF. Here the CDR3 DNA reads TGTGCCAGCAGCTTAGGGGTATCCTACGAGCAGTACTTC.

The rearrangement joins TRBV14 to TRBJ1-1; no reliable D call. The CDR3 is 14 amino acids. V shed 0 bases and J shed 7 bases, with 12 bases lying between them. From germline, CDR1 is SGHDN and CDR2 FVKESK. The CDR3 DNA sequence: TGTGCCAGCAGCCAAGATTCCGGGCTAGGTGAAGCTTTCTTT. Its translation: CASSQDSGLGEAFF.

The chain couples TRBV18 to TRBJ1-3, with D hard to call. CDR3 length: 18 amino acids. The germline gives CDR1 KGHSH, CDR2 LQKENI. V was clipped by 3 bases and J by 1 base, with 19 bases between them. This CDR3 reads CASSPIRQSLTSGNTIYF. The CDR3 bases are TGTGCCAGCTCACCTATCAGGCAATCTCTAACGTCTGGAAACACCATATATTTT.

J is TRBJ2-7 and V is TRBV18; TRBD2 matches 10 bases. From germline, CDR1 is KGHSH and CDR2 LQKENI. Losses at the gene ends were 6 bases for V and 5 bases for J; bases not matched to a gene: 13. The CDR3 covers 16 residues. The CDR3, as DNA: TGTGCCAGCTCCCGAGGCGGGACTAGCGTAAAGGACGAGCAGTACTTC. It translates to CASSRGGTSVKDEQYF.

The rearrangement links TRBV18 to TRBJ2-2; 9 bases are a match to TRBD1. The germline V gene has CDR1 KGHSH and CDR2 LQKENI. V lost 6 bases, J lost 0 bases, and 8 bases stayed unmatched. This CDR3 is built from 17 residues. CDR3 nucleotides: TGTGCCAGCTCCCTAAAGGGACAGGGTGCGAACACCGGGGAGCTGTTTTTT. It codes for CASSLKGQGANTGELFF.

The chain employs TRBV28 and TRBJ1-5; D not certain. V was clipped by 4 bases and J by 1 base, with 11 bases between them. The V gene's germline CDR1 is MDHEN and CDR2 SYDVKM. CDR3 size: 15 residues. In nucleotides, the CDR3 is TGTGCCAGCAGTTCCCTTCGGAAGAGCAATCAGCCCCAGCATTTT. Translating it yields CASSSLRKSNQPQHF.

The gene calls are TRBV19 and TRBJ2-1; D gene uncertain. Germline CDR1 and CDR2: LNHDA and SQIVND (reference sequence). Trimming stripped 6 bases from V and 0 bases from J, with 9 bases between. The CDR3 length is 14 residues. The CDR3 bases are TGTGCCAGTAGAACAACCCACTCCTACAATGAGCAGTTCTTC. Residues: CASRTTHSYNEQFF. Full variable domain (outside the CDR3, taken from reference TRBV19 and TRBJ2-1): DGGITQSPKYLFRKEGQNVTLSCEQNLNHDAMYWYRQDPGQGLRLIYYSQIVNDFQKGDIAEGYSVSREKKESFPLTVTSAQKNPTAFYLCASRTTHSYNEQFFGPGTRLTVL.

This chain uses TRBV2 with TRBJ1-3; no clear D gene. Germline V gives CDR1 SNHLY, CDR2 FYNNEI. Trimming took off 5 bases at V and 0 bases at J, with 11 bases between the two ends. CDR3 size: 15 residues. CDR3 DNA: TGTGCCAGCAGTCCATTTACCAGCTCTGGAAACACCATATATTTT. It translates to CASSPFTSSGNTIYF. The whole variable domain, filled in from reference TRBV2 and TRBJ1-3, reads EPEVTQTPSHQVTQMGQEVILRCVPISNHLYFYWYRQILGQKVEFLVSFYNNEISEKSEIFDDQFSVERPDGSNFTLKIRSTKLEDSAMYFCASSPFTSSGNTIYFGEGSWLTVV.

The rearrangement joins TRBV10-3 to TRBJ2-6; perhaps TRBD1 as D (5 bases). The CDR3 has 15 amino acids. CDR1 is ENHRY, CDR2 SYGVKD, per germline. Trimming took 4 bases from V and 2 from J, leaving 9 bases between them. In DNA form, the CDR3 reads TGTGCCATCAGTGCGAAGGGGACTGGGGCCAACGTCCTGACTTTC. This sequence encodes CAISAKGTGANVLTF.

The gene calls are TRBV6-5 and TRBJ2-5; possible D gene TRBD2, 5 bases. V lost 0 bases and J 5 bases, leaving 10 bases between the germline ends. The CDR3 runs to 14 residues. The germline gives CDR1 MNHEY, CDR2 SVGAGI. CDR3 loop: CASSYSSGLETQYF. The CDR3 coding sequence is TGTGCCAGCAGTTACTCATCGGGGTTGGAGACCCAGTACTTC.

This clone was detected once. The gene calls are TRBV7-8 and TRBJ2-4; tentative D call: TRBD2 (6 bases). Germline CDR1 reads SGHVS; CDR2 reads FQNEAQ. The CDR3 consists of 16 residues. V lost 5 bases and J 1 base, leaving 15 bases between the germline ends. CDR3 region: CASSPKTGVAKNIQYF. CDR3 coding DNA: TGTGCCAGCAGCCCTAAAACGGGGGTTGCCAAAAACATTCAGTACTTC.

The rearrangement uses TRBV11-3 and TRBJ2-1; TRBD2 agrees at 9 bases. Germline loops: CDR1 SGHNT, CDR2 YENEEA. The CDR3 consists of 15 residues. Trimming cost V 5 bases and J 11 bases; bases outside gene matches: 13. The chain's CDR3 is CASSPREGMGYKQFF. The CDR3 coding sequence is TGTGCCAGCAGCCCGCGGGAGGGGATGGGGTATAAGCAGTTCTTC.

This clone appeared a single time. The sample contains more than one DNA sequence encoding this CDR3. The chain is built from TRBV5-1 and TRBJ2-7; D not resolved. The CDR3 spans 12 residues. V lost 3 bases, J lost 1 base, and 5 bases lay in between. CDR1 and CDR2 (germline): SGHRS, YFSETQ. CDR3 region: CASSSLSYEQYF. The CDR3 nucleotides read TGCGCCAGCAGCTCGCTATCCTACGAGCAGTACTTC.

The chain recombines TRBV2 with TRBJ1-2, with D unresolved. Germline-derived CDR1 and CDR2 are SNHLY and FYNNEI. The CDR3 covers 14 residues. Between the trimmed V and J ends, which lost 2 bases and 9 bases, there was a span of 16 bases. CDR3 in amino acids: CASSESSVGTSYTF. In nucleotides, the CDR3 is TGTGCCAGCAGTGAAAGCTCGGTCGGCACCAGCTACACCTTC.